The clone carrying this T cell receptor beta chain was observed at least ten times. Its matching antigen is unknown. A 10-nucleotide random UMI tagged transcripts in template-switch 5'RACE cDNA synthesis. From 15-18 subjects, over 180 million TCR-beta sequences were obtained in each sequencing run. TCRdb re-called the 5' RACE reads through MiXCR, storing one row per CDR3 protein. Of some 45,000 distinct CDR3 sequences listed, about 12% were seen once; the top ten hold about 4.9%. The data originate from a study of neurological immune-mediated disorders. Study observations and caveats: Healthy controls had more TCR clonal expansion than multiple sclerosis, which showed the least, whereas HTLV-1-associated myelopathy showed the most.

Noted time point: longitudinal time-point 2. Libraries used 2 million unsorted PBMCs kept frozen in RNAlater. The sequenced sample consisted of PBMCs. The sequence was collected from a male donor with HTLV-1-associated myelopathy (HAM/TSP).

The CDR3 loop reads CATSDWTANTGELFF. DNA for the CDR3: TGTGCCACCAGTGATTGGACGGCGAACACCGGGGAGCTGTTTTTT. V is TRBV24-1 and J is TRBJ2-2, with unresolved D. Germline loops: CDR1 KGHDR, CDR2 SFDVKD. This CDR3 comprises 15 residues. Trimming pared 2 bases from V and 0 bases from J, leaving 6 bases between.